This T cell receptor beta chain is drawn from a study of tissue T cells after allogeneic stem cell transplantation. The assay was immunoSEQ multiplex PCR, and TCRdb's table has in-frame clones only and misses some. The table records several thousand clones, roughly 30% of them present only once. With regard to this clone: The listed genes are named as in mouse. The CDR3 end is not reached by the read, which stops 1 residue before it; the germline J gene fills it in.

The time point denotes: mouse harvest day 14 after allogeneic transplant. Each mouse received 10^7 T-cell-depleted marrow cells plus 10^6 splenic CD5+ T cells by tail vein. This CDR3 is 14 amino acids long. V lost 0 bases and J 2 bases, leaving 9 bases between the germline ends. CDR1 and CDR2 from the germline V gene are GFQATS and STVNSAI. This chain links TRBV20 with TRBJ2-3, with D perhaps matching TRBD1 (6 bases). What was sequenced was skin. This sequence was found in a female BALB/c mouse given C57BL/6 T cells with graft-versus-host disease after an allogeneic hematopoietic cell transplant. The part of the CDR3 DNA that was read is TGTGGTGCTAGGGATGGGGACACTGCAGAAACGCTGTAT. This translates into CGARDGDTAETLY. The entire CDR3 sequence reads CGARDGDTAETLYF.